A selection of T cell receptor beta chains follows, all from one sample in a study of early T cells in non-severe SARS-CoV-2 infection. MiXCR was run by TCRdb on the 5' RACE reads, yielding one entry per CDR3 protein. This table has 90,000 to 120,000 distinct CDR3 sequences, over 8.5% appearing once. Specimen: whole blood. Receptor source: an adult who was a healthcare worker with PCR-confirmed SARS-CoV-2 infection or an uninfected control (not recorded which). Each CDR3 is given with its conserved first and last residue. D genes are given only for firm matches. Clone sizes are given selectively: once, few, many, or a class where the clone is expanded.

d_call | j_call | clone_size | v_call | cdr3_length | cdr3_aa | cdr3_nt
- | TRBJ1-1 | many | TRBV11-2 | 14 | CASSLPWRATEAFF | TGTGCCAGCAGCTTACCATGGAGGGCCACTGAAGCTTTCTTT
- | TRBJ2-5 | - | TRBV9 | 13 | CASSVGTPGTQYF | TGTGCCAGCAGCGTAGGGACCCCGGGGACCCAGTACTTC
TRBD2 | TRBJ2-1 | many | TRBV20-1 | 14 | CSAKGLAGEKEQFF | TGCAGTGCTAAGGGACTAGCGGGAGAGAAGGAGCAGTTCTTC
- | TRBJ1-6 | few | TRBV20-1 | 15 | CSARQDSSYNSPLHF | TGCAGTGCTAGACAGGACAGCTCCTATAATTCACCCCTCCACTTT
- | TRBJ1-3 | few | TRBV4-3 | 13 | CASSRTPGNTIYF | TGCGCCAGCAGTCGTACCCCGGGGAACACCATATATTTT
- | TRBJ2-1 | many | TRBV30 | 13 | CACRPESAPEQFF | TGTGCCTGCCGGCCGGAGTCTGCCCCTGAGCAGTTCTTC
TRBD1 | TRBJ2-6 | many | TRBV12-3/TRBV12-4 | 17 | CASNRGVGSSGANVLTF | TGTGCCAGCAACAGGGGCGTCGGTTCCTCTGGGGCCAACGTCCTGACTTTC
TRBD1 | TRBJ2-1 | few | TRBV4-2 | 17 | CASSQDLGQGAYNEQFF | TGTGCCAGCAGCCAAGATTTAGGACAGGGTGCCTACAATGAGCAGTTCTTC
TRBD2 | TRBJ2-7 | many | TRBV28 | 14 | CASSLVAGVREQYF | TGTGCCAGCAGTTTAGTCGCGGGAGTGAGGGAGCAGTACTTC
- | TRBJ2-5 | many | TRBV4-1 | 13 | CASRSGPQETQYF | TGCGCCAGCAGAAGCGGGCCTCAAGAGACCCAGTACTTC
- | TRBJ1-2 | - | TRBV20-1 | 15 | CSALDGPMEGYGYTF | TGCAGTGCCCTAGATGGCCCAATGGAGGGATATGGCTACACCTTC
TRBD1 | TRBJ2-3 | many | TRBV19 | 15 | CASRDRGASTDTQYF | TGTGCCAGTAGGGACAGGGGGGCGAGCACAGATACGCAGTATTTT
- | TRBJ1-2 | many | TRBV2 | 12 | CASSVTVYGYTF | TGTGCCAGCAGTGTGACAGTCTATGGCTACACCTTC
- | TRBJ2-2 | few | TRBV11-2 | 16 | CASSRNSGSRTGELFF | TGTGCCAGCAGCCGAAATAGCGGTTCGAGGACCGGGGAGCTGTTTTTT
TRBD2 | TRBJ2-7 | few | TRBV20-1 | 13 | CSASVGRTYEQYF | TGCAGTGCTAGTGTCGGGAGGACCTACGAGCAGTACTTC
TRBD2 | TRBJ2-1 | - | TRBV29-1 | 16 | CSVAGTSGSWYNEQFF | TGCAGCGTCGCCGGGACTAGCGGGAGTTGGTACAATGAGCAGTTCTTC
- | TRBJ1-1 | many | TRBV6-2/TRBV6-3 | 14 | CASNQPDLNTEAFF | TGTGCCAGCAATCAACCGGACTTGAACACTGAAGCTTTCTTT
TRBD2 | TRBJ2-1 | few | TRBV20-1 | 16 | CSARDRWLAGLTEGLF | TGCAGTGCTAGAGATAGATGGCTAGCGGGACTCACAGAAGGGCTCTTC
- | TRBJ1-2 | - | TRBV6-2/TRBV6-3 | 15 | CASSYSYPGDYGYTF | TGTGCCAGCAGTTACTCGTATCCAGGAGACTATGGCTACACCTTC
- | TRBJ1-1 | few | TRBV7-9 | 12 | CASSSRDPVAFF | TGTGCCAGCAGCTCCCGGGACCCGGTGGCTTTCTTT
- | TRBJ2-3 | few | TRBV10-3 | 14 | CAISGEDVTATQYF | TGTGCCATCAGTGGAGAAGATGTAACAGCTACGCAGTATTTT
- | TRBJ1-1 | many | TRBV28 | 15 | CASRAGGEGNTEAFF | TGTGCCAGCAGAGCCGGAGGGGAGGGGAACACTGAAGCTTTCTTT
- | TRBJ1-6 | many | TRBV6-5 | 16 | CASSYGTNLYNSPLHF | TGTGCCAGCAGTTACGGGACAAACCTCTATAATTCACCCCTCCACTTT
- | TRBJ2-7 | - | TRBV7-9 | 13 | CASSLVQAGEQYF | TGTGCCAGCAGCTTAGTCCAAGCTGGCGAGCAGTACTTC
- | TRBJ2-2 | - | TRBV12-3/TRBV12-4 | 15 | CASSNQQGDIGELFF | TGTGCCAGCAGTAACCAACAGGGTGACATCGGGGAGCTGTTTTTT
TRBD1 | TRBJ2-3 | many | TRBV2 | 12 | CASRLQGAGQYF | TGTGCCAGCAGGCTGCAGGGGGCGGGGCAGTATTTT
- | TRBJ1-5 | many | TRBV5-6 | 15 | CASSLLGGSNQPQHF | TGTGCCAGCAGCTTGTTGGGCGGAAGCAATCAGCCCCAGCATTTT
TRBD1 | TRBJ1-5 | many | TRBV5-1 | 17 | CASSVGQGAIRNQPQHF | TGCGCCAGCAGCGTGGGACAGGGGGCGATTCGGAATCAGCCCCAGCATTTT
- | TRBJ2-5 | few | TRBV29-1 | 13 | CSATLTGFVAQYF | TGCAGCGCGACATTGACGGGGTTTGTGGCCCAGTACTTC
TRBD1 | TRBJ2-2 | many | TRBV2 | 14 | CASSRTGNSRELFF | TGTGCCAGCAGCCGGACAGGGAATTCGAGGGAGCTGTTTTTT
TRBD2 | TRBJ2-3 | - | TRBV12-3/TRBV12-4 | 16 | CASRIGLAGRTDTQYF | TGTGCCAGCAGAATCGGACTAGCGGGACGCACAGATACGCAGTATTTT
TRBD1 | TRBJ1-1 | many | TRBV12-3/TRBV12-4 | 15 | CASSSHGTGNTEAFF | TGTGCCAGCAGTTCCCACGGGACAGGGAACACTGAAGCTTTCTTT
- | TRBJ2-1 | many | TRBV3-1 | 13 | CASSPSYYNEQFF | TGTGCCAGCAGCCCTAGCTACTACAATGAGCAGTTCTTC
TRBD1 | TRBJ1-6 | - | TRBV18 | 14 | CASSRTGGNSPLHF | TGTGCCAGCTCGCGGACAGGGGGAAATTCACCCCTCCACTTT
TRBD1 | TRBJ1-1 | - | TRBV7-9 | 14 | CASSVGQGDTEAFF | TGTGCCAGCAGCGTAGGACAGGGAGACACTGAAGCTTTCTTT
- | TRBJ2-3 | - | TRBV7-2 | 15 | CASSLSEVPTDTQYF | TGTGCCAGCAGCTTGTCGGAAGTCCCCACAGATACGCAGTATTTT
TRBD1 | TRBJ1-5 | - | TRBV28 | 14 | CASSLGDRHQPQHF | TGTGCCAGCAGTTTAGGGGACAGGCATCAGCCCCAGCATTTT
- | TRBJ2-7 | few | TRBV6-2/TRBV6-3 | 13 | CASTQGGVYEQYF | TGTGCCAGCACCCAGGGGGGGGTCTACGAGCAGTACTTC
- | TRBJ2-3 | few | TRBV5-1 | 15 | CASSPFRGPTDTQYF | TGCGCCAGCAGCCCCTTCAGGGGACCCACAGATACGCAGTATTTT
TRBD2 | TRBJ2-1 | many | TRBV12-3/TRBV12-4 | 15 | CASSLGGRAFNEQFF | TGTGCCAGCAGCCTCGGCGGGAGGGCCTTCAATGAGCAGTTCTTC
TRBD1 | TRBJ2-7 | few | TRBV20-1 | 12 | CSARRGQGEQYF | TGCAGTGCGCGCAGGGGGCAGGGGGAGCAGTACTTC
- | TRBJ2-3 | many | TRBV12-3/TRBV12-4 | 14 | CASSLANDGDTQYF | TGTGCCAGCAGTTTAGCGAACGACGGGGATACGCAGTATTTT
- | TRBJ2-1 | many | TRBV7-2 | 17 | CASSGRTVLSPNAEQFF | TGTGCCAGCAGCGGACGGACAGTCCTGAGCCCGAATGCTGAGCAGTTCTTC
- | TRBJ2-1 | - | TRBV11-1 | 16 | CASSLRGQRAYNEQFF | TGTGCCAGCAGCTTGAGGGGACAGCGGGCTTACAATGAGCAGTTCTTC
- | TRBJ2-7 | - | TRBV14 | 13 | CASSQDTSYEQYF | TGTGCCAGCAGCCAAGATACTAGCTACGAGCAGTACTTC
TRBD2 | TRBJ2-1 | - | TRBV10-3 | 14 | CAIRTTSGINEQFF | TGTGCCATCAGGACGACTAGCGGGATTAATGAGCAGTTCTTC
TRBD2 | TRBJ2-3 | many | TRBV5-1 | 16 | CASSWSGRAQTDTQYF | TGCGCCAGCAGCTGGAGCGGGAGGGCGCAGACAGATACGCAGTATTTT
- | TRBJ1-5 | few | TRBV24-1 | 12 | CATSVPNQPQHF | TGTGCCACCAGTGTGCCGAATCAGCCCCAGCATTTT
- | TRBJ1-4 | many | TRBV12-3/TRBV12-4 | 15 | CASSFHGLKAEKLFF | TGTGCCAGCAGTTTTCATGGCCTGAAGGCTGAAAAACTGTTTTTT
- | TRBJ1-6 | many | TRBV20-1 | 14 | CSARSDSSESPLHF | TGCAGTGCTAGAAGTGACAGTTCTGAGTCACCCCTCCACTTT
TRBD2 | TRBJ2-3 | few | TRBV4-1 | 16 | CASSPGTSLGTDTQYF | TGCGCCAGCAGCCCCGGGACTAGTTTGGGCACAGATACGCAGTATTTT
TRBD2 | TRBJ2-1 | many | TRBV10-3 | 14 | CAIRLAGESNEQFF | TGTGCCATCAGACTAGCGGGAGAGAGCAATGAGCAGTTCTTC
TRBD2 | TRBJ2-5 | many | TRBV10-1 | 14 | CARAGTSGQETQYF | TGCGCCAGGGCCGGGACTAGCGGCCAAGAGACCCAGTACTTC